This TCR beta chain derives from a study of T cell responses to AZD1222 COVID-19 vaccine. Overall study context: Second-dose recipients at about 4 or about 12 weeks were treated as one pooled group. Findings and limits, study-wide: Reports say nearly half of spike-specific TCRs go after unmutated variant regions.

Repertoires were generated with immunoSEQ multiplex PCR, while TCRdb's copy carries only in-frame clones and drops some. The sample holds under 130,000 clones; 88% are singletons and the top ten take 20%. This CDR3 is 13 amino acids long. V lost 3 bases, J lost 0 bases, and 5 bases lay in between. From germline, CDR1 is LNHDA and CDR2 SQIVND (reference sequence). Comments on this clone: Antigen specificity is unknown.

Sequences were derived from peripheral blood, sampled on day 0 of AZD1222 vaccination. The clonotype comes from an adult in good health. The V gene is TRBV19, the J gene TRBJ2-5; D is undetermined. CDR3 in DNA: TGTGCCAGTAGTATGTCGTACCAAGAGACCCAGTACTTC. Protein product: CASSMSYQETQYF.